This T cell receptor beta chain was sequenced in a study of blood T cell repertoires in COVID-19. Study members were between roughly 18 and 90 years old and lived in about two dozen US regions. Profiled with immunoSEQ multiplex PCR; TCRdb holds only in-frame clones, not every one. The sample has about 200,000 clones, around nine tenths seen once. This CDR3 has 14 residues. Germline CDR1 MGHRA, CDR2 YSYEKL. V was trimmed by 1 base and J by 5 bases, leaving 10 bases between them. The gene calls are TRBV4-1 and TRBJ2-3; TRBD2 might be the D (6 bases). This receptor was obtained from a woman aged 25-40 years who had been exposed to COVID-19. Sequencing used PBMCs or T cells enriched from blood (not recorded which). The CDR3 region is CASSQASVGDTQYF. The CDR3 bases are TGCGCCAGCAGCCAAGCTAGCGTTGGAGATACGCAGTATTTT.